This TCR beta chain comes out of a study of memory CD4+ T cells and cytomegalovirus serostatus. The study, taken as a whole, reports: Each of 65 to 70 CMV-associated TCRbeta sequences occurred in one to five individuals. CMV serostatus prediction reached median AUC roughly 0.95, or 0.91 with US-trained model.

Points on this clone: What it binds is not known.

CDR3 length: 16 amino acids. V gave up 4 bases and J gave up 6 bases; unmatched junction bases: 12. Germline CDR1 and CDR2: SGHRS and YFSETQ. Assay used: immunoSEQ multiplex PCR; TCRdb lists only in-frame clones, some missing. Altogether some 50,000 clones are present, around three quarters being singletons, with the ten largest covering approximately 1.5%. The sort gate was single viable CD3+CD4+CD8-CD45RO+ cells for memory CD4+ T cells. Total CD4+ T cells were enriched by CD4 positive selection. The receptor's source is an adult in good health and CMV-seronegative. Sequencing was performed on memory CD4+ T cells from blood. The chain has TRBV5-1 and TRBJ1-2, with 10 bases identical to TRBD1. The CDR3 sequence: CASSRAGTGAEHGYTF. The CDR3 nucleotides read TGCGCCAGCAGCAGGGCCGGGACAGGGGCAGAACATGGCTACACCTTC.